The 20 T cell receptor beta chains listed next were all sequenced from one sample in a study of OX40 agonist ivuxolimab in advanced cancers. The protocol was immunoSEQ multiplex PCR, while the TCRdb copy is restricted to in-frame clones and leaves out a portion. The data show roughly 79,000 clones, about nine tenths seen once. The sample consisted of CD4+ or CD8+ T cells sorted from blood, taken in a trial of the OX40 agonist ivuxolimab. The receptors shown here come from an adult with an advanced solid tumor such as melanoma, head and neck, liver or kidney cancer.

This chain connects TRBV14 to TRBJ1-6, with D possibly matching TRBD1 (5 bases). The CDR3 is made up of 13 amino acids. The V gene's germline CDR1 is SGHDN and CDR2 FVKESK. With 4 bases removed from V and 8 bases from J, the gap between germline ends came to 9 bases. The CDR3, as DNA: TGTGCCAGCAGCCGGGACCGGTATTCACCCCTCCACTTT. The encoded protein is CASSRDRYSPLHF.

CDR3 region: CASSYSAGEYTGELFF. The DNA for the CDR3 is TGTGCCAGCAGTTACTCAGCGGGGGAGTACACCGGGGAGCTGTTTTTT. The chain carries TRBV6-5 and TRBJ2-2; 8 bases are a match to TRBD2. CDR3 length: 16 amino acids. The trim removed 0 bases at V and 3 bases at J, leaving 3 bases unmatched. Looked up from germline, CDR1 is MNHEY and CDR2 is SVGAGI.

This chain uses TRBV13 with TRBJ1-3, with no clear D. The V end was cut by 3 bases, the J end by 0 bases, with 9 bases between. CDR3 length: 15 amino acids. Germline values: CDR1 PRHDT, CDR2 FYEKMQ (reference sequence). CDR3: CASSLVDDSGNTIYF. The DNA for the CDR3 is TGTGCCAGCAGCTTGGTGGACGACTCTGGAAACACCATATATTTT.

This chain connects TRBV18 to TRBJ2-7, with 9 bases that match TRBD1. With V trimmed by 4 bases and J by 3 bases, 13 bases remained unmatched. Germline V gives CDR1 KGHSH, CDR2 LQKENI. CDR3 size: 17 residues. The CDR3 reads CASSLVGGQGSFYEQYF. CDR3 DNA: TGTGCCAGCTCACTGGTTGGTGGACAGGGGTCGTTCTACGAGCAGTACTTC.

The rearrangement joins TRBV12-5 to TRBJ2-1; the match to TRBD2 covers 10 bases. Unmatched junction bases numbered 8, after V lost 5 bases and J lost 4 bases. The germline CDR1 and CDR2 sequences are LGHNT and FRNRAP. This CDR3 is 16 amino acids long. In DNA, the CDR3 is TGTGCTAGTGGTCCTCCCCTAGCGGGGGATTACAATGAGCAGTTCTTC. This gives the protein CASGPPLAGDYNEQFF.

The chain uses TRBV13 and TRBJ2-1; possibly TRBD1 for D (6 bases). This CDR3 is built from 16 residues. CDR1 is PRHDT, CDR2 FYEKMQ, per germline (reference sequence). Between the trimmed V and J ends, which lost 0 bases and 7 bases, there was a span of 16 bases. This chain's CDR3 is CASSLGPSLGTNEQFF. For the CDR3, the DNA is TGTGCCAGCAGCTTAGGTCCTAGCTTAGGGACAAATGAGCAGTTCTTC. Filled out from reference TRBV13 and TRBJ2-1, the complete variable domain reads AAGVIQSPRHLIKEKRETATLKCYPIPRHDTVYWYQQGPGQDPQFLISFYEKMQSDKGSIPDRFSAQQFSDYHSELNMSSLELGDSALYFCASSLGPSLGTNEQFFGPGTRLTVL.

The CDR3 nucleotides read TGCGCCAGCAGCCAAGTAGGCGATTACGAGCAGTACTTC. As protein: CASSQVGDYEQYF. V is TRBV4-1 and J is TRBJ2-7; no clear D. The CDR3 length is 13 residues. CDR1 is MGHRA and CDR2 is YSYEKL in the germline V gene. V gave up 1 base and J gave up 4 bases, with 8 bases separating them.

This clone was observed a few times. The chain has TRBV4-1 and TRBJ2-7; TRBD2 matches at 8 bases. The V gene end was trimmed by 0 bases and the J gene end by 4 bases; junction bases not matched to a gene: 8. There are 16 residues in the CDR3. The germline V gene encodes CDR1 MGHRA and CDR2 YSYEKL. The CDR3 spells CASSQDEGGGHYEQYF. The CDR3 bases are TGCGCCAGCAGCCAAGATGAGGGCGGGGGGCATTACGAGCAGTACTTC.

The chain uses TRBV27 and TRBJ1-2, with 8 nucleotides matching TRBD1. The CDR3 contains 14 residues. CDR1 and CDR2 from the germline V gene are MNHEY and SMNVEV (reference sequence). V lost 3 bases, J lost 4 bases, and 4 bases stayed unmatched. CDR3 in amino acids: CASSFGQGSYGYTF. The CDR3 nucleotides are TGTGCCAGCAGTTTCGGACAGGGTTCCTATGGCTACACCTTC.

The rearrangement uses TRBV5-6 and TRBJ2-2; D is ambiguous. Germline CDR1 SGHDT, CDR2 YYEEEE. The germline V and J ends were trimmed by 4 bases and 11 bases, with 18 bases remaining between them. The CDR3 loop spans 14 amino acids. The CDR3 coding sequence is TGTGCCAGCAGCCCCGACCGCCGCGACCCCGAGCTGTTTTTT. This gives the protein CASSPDRRDPELFF.

On this clone itself: Other DNA sequences of this sample code for an identical CDR3. The V gene is TRBV5-6, the J gene TRBJ1-1; D is perhaps TRBD1 (5 bases). The germline V gene encodes CDR1 SGHDT and CDR2 YYEEEE. The V gene lost 2 bases and the J gene lost 5 bases, with 7 bases spanning the gap. The CDR3 extends over 12 amino acids. The CDR3 DNA reads TGTGCCAGCAGCTTAGAGGGGACTGAAGCTTTCTTT. It specifies CASSLEGTEAFF.

The chain employs TRBV11-2 and TRBJ2-2, with TRBD2 matching over 12 bases. Germline CDR1 and CDR2: SGHAT and FQNNGV. V dropped 1 base and J dropped 6; count of bases not matched to a gene: 6. The CDR3 has 17 amino acids. CDR3: CASSLAASGGAAGELFF. CDR3 DNA sequence: TGTGCCAGCAGCTTAGCGGCTAGCGGGGGGGCAGCCGGGGAGCTGTTTTTT.

The chain combines TRBV4-3 with TRBJ2-7; D is ambiguous. This CDR3 spans 14 amino acids. Deletions cut 3 bases from V and 5 bases from J, with 14 bases between. The V gene's germline CDR1 is LGHNA and CDR2 YSLEER. This chain's CDR3 is CASSHLEGGHEQYF. The CDR3 nucleotides are TGCGCCAGCAGCCACCTGGAAGGTGGGCACGAGCAGTACTTC.

This chain joins TRBV10-1 and TRBJ2-7; D is unclear. V was pared by 5 bases and J by 5 bases, with 10 bases between. This CDR3 comprises 12 residues. Germline values: CDR1 WNHNN, CDR2 SYGVQD (reference sequence). CDR3 residues: CASSPGLDEQYF. In DNA, the CDR3 is TGCGCCAGCAGTCCTGGATTGGACGAGCAGTACTTC.

The chain has TRBV13 and TRBJ1-1, with D unresolved. Trimming removed 6 bases at V and 5 bases at J, with 16 bases between. The CDR3 covers 14 residues. From germline, CDR1 is PRHDT and CDR2 FYEKMQ (reference sequence). DNA for the CDR3: TGTGCCAGCAGTTCTAGGGTAGAATTTACTGAAGCTTTCTTT. Residues: CASSSRVEFTEAFF.

This clone was seen a single time. This chain uses TRBV4-3 with TRBJ1-2; unclear D gene. CDR1 LGHNA and CDR2 YSLEER come from the germline V gene. V lost 0 bases and J lost 3, with 8 bases in between. The CDR3 runs 14 residues. CDR3 in DNA: TGCGCCAGCAGCCAAGATTTTTCAGACTATGGCTACACCTTC. Translated: CASSQDFSDYGYTF.

The V call is TRBV5-6, the J call TRBJ2-1, with 9 bases identical to TRBD1. Germline V CDR1 and CDR2: SGHDT, YYEEEE. Trimming took 0 bases from V and 9 from J; bases not matched to a gene: 7. This CDR3 comprises 15 residues. The CDR3: CASSLVGQGTSEQFF. Written as DNA, the CDR3 is TGTGCCAGCAGCTTGGTGGGACAGGGTACTAGTGAGCAGTTCTTC. Filled out from reference TRBV5-6 and TRBJ2-1, the complete variable domain reads DAGVTQSPTHLIKTRGQQVTLRCSPKSGHDTVSWYQQALGQGPQFIFQYYEEEERQRGNFPDRFSGHQFPNYSSELNVNALLLGDSALYLCASSLVGQGTSEQFFGPGTRLTVL.

The rearrangement uses TRBV7-2 and TRBJ2-3; 11 bases are shared with TRBD2. Germline V gene lookup returns CDR1 SGHTA and CDR2 FQGNSA. V trimming: 4 bases; J trimming: 5 bases; junction bases outside the gene matches: 5. The CDR3 extends over 15 amino acids. CDR3 DNA: TGTGCCAGCAGCTATAGCGGGGGGGCCGGAGATACGCAGTATTTT. Translation: CASSYSGGAGDTQYF.

The chain carries TRBV5-1 and TRBJ1-1; possible D gene TRBD1, 6 bases. This CDR3 is built from 14 residues. From germline, CDR1 is SGHRS and CDR2 YFSETQ. V was trimmed by 3 bases and J by 0 bases, leaving 9 bases between them. CDR3 protein: CASSWTDMNTEAFF. The CDR3 coding sequence is TGCGCCAGCAGCTGGACAGACATGAACACTGAAGCTTTCTTT.

The chain joins TRBV27 to TRBJ1-1, with 8 bases lining up with TRBD1. CDR3 length: 16 amino acids. Per germline, CDR1 MNHEY and CDR2 SMNVEV (reference sequence). Germline trimming cut 6 bases from V and 5 bases from J; bases unmatched to any gene: 14. CDR3 region: CASSLFPRTGFTEAFF. CDR3 coding DNA: TGTGCCAGCAGCCTATTCCCCCGGACAGGGTTTACTGAAGCTTTCTTT.